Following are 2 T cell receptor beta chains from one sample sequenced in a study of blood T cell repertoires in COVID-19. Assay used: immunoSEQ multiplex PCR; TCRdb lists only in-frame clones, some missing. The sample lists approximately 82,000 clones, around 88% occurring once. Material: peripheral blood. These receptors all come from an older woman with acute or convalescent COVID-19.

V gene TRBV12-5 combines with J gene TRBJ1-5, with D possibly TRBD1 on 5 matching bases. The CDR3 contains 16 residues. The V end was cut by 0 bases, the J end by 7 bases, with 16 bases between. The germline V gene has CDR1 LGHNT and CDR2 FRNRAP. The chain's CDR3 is CASGLVRESGGQPQHF. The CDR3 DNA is TGTGCTAGTGGTTTGGTACGGGAAAGCGGGGGGCAGCCCCAGCATTTT.

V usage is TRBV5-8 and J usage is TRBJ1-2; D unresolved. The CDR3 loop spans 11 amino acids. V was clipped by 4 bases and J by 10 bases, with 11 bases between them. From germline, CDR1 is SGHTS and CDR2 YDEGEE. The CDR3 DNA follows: TGTGCCAGCAGCAGGCTGGGAGACTACACCTTC. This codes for CASSRLGDYTF.